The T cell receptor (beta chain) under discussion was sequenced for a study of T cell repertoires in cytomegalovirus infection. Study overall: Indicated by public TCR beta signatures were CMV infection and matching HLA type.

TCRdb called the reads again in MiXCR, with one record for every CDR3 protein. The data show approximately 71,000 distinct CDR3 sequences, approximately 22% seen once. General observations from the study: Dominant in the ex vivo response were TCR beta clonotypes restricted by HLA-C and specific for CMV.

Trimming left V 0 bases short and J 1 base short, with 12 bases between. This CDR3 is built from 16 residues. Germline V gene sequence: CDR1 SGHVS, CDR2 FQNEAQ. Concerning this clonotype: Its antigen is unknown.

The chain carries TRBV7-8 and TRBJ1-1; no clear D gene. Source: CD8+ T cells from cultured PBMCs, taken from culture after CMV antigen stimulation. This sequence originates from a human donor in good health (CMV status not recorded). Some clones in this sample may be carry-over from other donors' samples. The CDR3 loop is CASSLALGVANTEAFF. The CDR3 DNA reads TGTGCCAGCAGCTTAGCGCTTGGGGTGGCGAACACTGAAGCTTTCTTT.